The T cell receptor beta chain described here comes from a study of blood T cell repertoires in COVID-19. Assay used: immunoSEQ multiplex PCR; TCRdb lists only in-frame clones, some missing. The top ten clones hold roughly 2% of a sample with 400,000 or so clones, approximately 88% of them seen once. Trimming stripped 2 bases from V and 8 bases from J, with 16 bases between. The CDR3 length is 14 residues. In germline, CDR1 is SGHRS, CDR2 YFSETQ. The receptor's source is a woman between 40 and 55 years old with acute COVID-19. Sequencing was performed on PBMCs or T cells enriched from blood (not recorded which). This sequence joins TRBV5-1 and TRBJ1-2; unclear D gene. CDR3 nucleotide sequence: TGCGCCAGCAGCTTTTCGGAGGGCACGGGAGGCTACACCTTC. This gives the protein CASSFSEGTGGYTF.